This is a list of T cell receptor beta chains from one sample in a study of T cell responses to AZD1222 COVID-19 vaccine. Only in-frame clones appear in the TCRdb table, and some are missing; sequencing was by immunoSEQ multiplex PCR. The table has 130,000 to 150,000 clones, roughly four fifths seen once. The sequenced sample was peripheral blood, obtained on day 0 of MenACWY control vaccination. These receptor sequences come from an adult in good health. Each CDR3 is given with its conserved first and last residue. The D gene is left open where the match is weak. Size is stated for part of the rows, as once, few or many counts, or as a class when the clone is expanded.

J gene,V gene,CDR3 length,D gene,clone size,CDR3 DNA,CDR3 protein
TRBJ1-1,TRBV27,14,-,-,TGTGCCAGCAGTTTAAATTTGTGGAACACTGAAGCTTTCTTT,CASSLNLWNTEAFF
TRBJ2-3,TRBV6-5,15,TRBD2,-,TGTGCCAGCAGTTACGACGGACTAGGCACAGATACGCAGTATTTT,CASSYDGLGTDTQYF
TRBJ2-5,TRBV6-6,11,-,-,TGTGCCAGCAGTTATCGGGAGACCCAGTACTTC,CASSYRETQYF
TRBJ2-7,TRBV3-1/TRBV3-2,14,TRBD1,few,TGTGCCAGCAGCTCATTCGGACAGGGTACCGAGCAGTACTTC,CASSSFGQGTEQYF
TRBJ1-2,TRBV27,15,TRBD1,-,TGTGCCAGCAGTCACCGGGACAGTCGGAACTATGGCTACACCTTC,CASSHRDSRNYGYTF
TRBJ2-5,TRBV7-8,16,-,-,TGTGCCAGCAGCCCGAACCCGGGACGTCTCCAAGAGACCCAGTACTTC,CASSPNPGRLQETQYF
TRBJ2-7,TRBV5-5,14,-,-,TGTGCCAGCAGCTTGGATCTGGGGGGGCTCGAGCAGTACTTC,CASSLDLGGLEQYF
TRBJ2-1,TRBV4-2,15,TRBD2,few,TGTGCCAGCAGCCAAGATCGCGGGGGGGCTTATGAGCAGTTCTTC,CASSQDRGGAYEQFF
TRBJ2-2,TRBV4-1,16,-,-,TGCGCCAGCAGCCAAGATCCTGGCAGTAACACCGGGGAGCTGTTTTTT,CASSQDPGSNTGELFF
TRBJ1-2,TRBV18,13,-,-,TGTGCCAGCTCACCTGACGGCTACAGGGGCTACACCTTC,CASSPDGYRGYTF
TRBJ1-1,TRBV5-6,13,-,-,TGTGCCAGCAGTTGGAGGGGAGGGAATGAAGCTTTCTTT,CASSWRGGNEAFF
TRBJ2-5,TRBV5-4,14,-,once,TGTGCCAGCAGCTTGTACGGGTCGCGGGAGACCCAGTACTTC,CASSLYGSRETQYF
TRBJ1-5,TRBV30,13,-,-,TGTGCCTGGAGTGTAGGAGGGATTCAGCCCCAGCATTTT,CAWSVGGIQPQHF
TRBJ2-5,TRBV10-3,15,TRBD2,once,TGTGCCATCAGTGTTAGTGCGGGGGGTTTAGAGACCCAGTACTTC,CAISVSAGGLETQYF
TRBJ1-1,TRBV10-3,14,-,-,TGTGCCACCCGTCTATCAGGCCAGGGGACTGAAGCTTTCTTT,CATRLSGQGTEAFF
TRBJ1-1,TRBV27,15,-,many,TGTGCCAGCAGTAACCTAGGAGGAATGAACACTGAAGCTTTCTTT,CASSNLGGMNTEAFF
TRBJ1-2,TRBV5-5,15,-,-,TGTGCCAGCAGCTTGGCGGCAGGGGCGCACTATGGCTACACCTTC,CASSLAAGAHYGYTF
TRBJ2-1,TRBV19,15,-,-,TGTGCCAGTAGTATTCAAGGAATCTCCTACAATGAGCAGTTCTTC,CASSIQGISYNEQFF
TRBJ1-3,TRBV5-1,16,-,-,TGCGCCAGCAGCTTGGCCCAGGCGGCTACTGGAAACACCATATATTTT,CASSLAQAATGNTIYF
TRBJ2-7,TRBV3-1/TRBV3-2,12,-,once,TGTGCCAGCAGCCGTCAACCCCTCGAGCAGTACTTC,CASSRQPLEQYF
TRBJ2-1,TRBV7-3,15,-,-,TGTGCCAGCAGCACTAACCCGGGACCAACCAATGAGCAGTTCTTC,CASSTNPGPTNEQFF
TRBJ1-6,TRBV3-1/TRBV3-2,17,-,few,TGTGCCAGCAGCCAAGTAGGGGAGTTGGGTGATAATTCACCCCTCCACTTT,CASSQVGELGDNSPLHF
TRBJ2-1,TRBV6-1,16,TRBD1,-,TGTGCCAGCAGTGTCGCTTACAGACAGGGGGAAAGTGAGCAGTTCTTC,CASSVAYRQGESEQFF
TRBJ2-7,TRBV27,16,TRBD2,-,TGTGCCAGCAGTTTACTTAGTAGCGGGAGCTCCTACGAGCAGTACTTC,CASSLLSSGSSYEQYF
TRBJ2-1,TRBV7-9,16,TRBD2,-,TGTGCCAGCAGCAAGACTAGCCGGAGCTCCTACAATGAGCAGTTCTTC,CASSKTSRSSYNEQFF
TRBJ1-3,TRBV3-1/TRBV3-2,15,-,once,TGTGCCAGCACCCAGGAGATGCGCTCTGGAAACACCATATATTTT,CASTQEMRSGNTIYF
TRBJ1-5,TRBV11-2,15,-,-,TGTGCCAGCAGCTTAGCAGGTAGTCTTAATCAGCCCCAGCATTTT,CASSLAGSLNQPQHF
TRBJ2-3,TRBV6-5,15,TRBD1,-,TGTGCCAGCAGGGTCGGACAGGGGTTGGTGGATACGCAGTATTTT,CASRVGQGLVDTQYF
TRBJ1-1,TRBV19,14,-,once,TGTGCCAGTAGTATGTCCGGGGGGGACACTGAAGCTTTCTTT,CASSMSGGDTEAFF
TRBJ2-1,TRBV2,15,TRBD2,-,TGTGCCAGCAGTATCGAGCGGGGGGGCCGAGGTGAGCAGTTCTTC,CASSIERGGRGEQFF
TRBJ2-7,TRBV5-5,16,-,-,TGTGCCAGCAGCTCTCGGACAGCCTTGAGCCCCTACGAGCAGTACTTC,CASSSRTALSPYEQYF